This T cell receptor (beta chain) came from a study of T cell repertoires in cytomegalovirus infection. Using its own MiXCR run on the reads, TCRdb lists one record per CDR3 protein. Among 160,000 or so distinct CDR3 sequences listed, about a sixth were seen once. This clonotype occurred a few times. The CDR3 contains 13 residues. Germline loops: CDR1 SGHDN, CDR2 FVKESK. Trimming left V 4 bases short and J 6 bases short, with 10 bases between. This receptor was obtained from a human donor in good health (CMV status not recorded). Some clones in this sample may be carry-over from other donors' samples. The sample consisted of CD8+ T cells from PBMCs. The chain combines TRBV14 with TRBJ2-1; perhaps TRBD2 as D (5 bases). CDR3 nucleotide sequence: TGTGCCAGCAGCCCGGGGATAGGCAATGAGCAGTTCTTC. Its protein is CASSPGIGNEQFF. Complete variable domain (other parts from reference TRBV14 and TRBJ2-1): EAGVTQFPSHSVIEKGQTVTLRCDPISGHDNLYWYRRVMGKEIKFLLHFVKESKQDESGMPNNRFLAERTGGTYSTLKVQPAELEDSGVYFCASSPGIGNEQFFGPGTRLTVL.